Following are 6 T cell receptor beta chains from one sample sequenced in a study of breast tumors, draining lymph nodes, adjacent tissues. Each CDR3 protein gets one entry after TCRdb re-called the multiplex PCR reads with MiXCR. The sample consists of around 66,000 distinct CDR3 sequences, approximately 40% of them appearing once. The sample comprised breast tumor tissue. The source is a female donor with breast cancer. Some clones in this sample may be carry-over from other donors' samples.

This clonotype occurred a few times. The chain recombines TRBV11-2 with TRBJ1-1; possible D gene TRBD1, 5 bases. With 5 bases removed from V and 4 bases from J, the gap between germline ends came to 14 bases. The length of the CDR3 is 14 residues. CDR1 SGHAT and CDR2 FQNNGV come from the germline V gene. In DNA form, the CDR3 reads TGTGCCAGCAGCCTCAGGGTTACGACCACTGAAGCTTTCTTT. It is translated as CASSLRVTTTEAFF.

This clonotype has a count of ten or more. The chain links TRBV4-1 to TRBJ2-7; D not certain. The V gene lost 0 bases and the J gene lost 2 bases, with 8 bases spanning the gap. CDR3 size: 14 residues. Per germline, CDR1 MGHRA and CDR2 YSYEKL. CDR3 coding DNA: TGCGCCAGCAGCCAAGATTGGATCGCCTACGAGCAGTACTTC. Protein product: CASSQDWIAYEQYF.

The CDR3, as DNA: TGTGCCAGCAGCCGGGGACTAGCGGGAGTAACTAGCACAGATACGCAGTATTTT. It is translated as CASSRGLAGVTSTDTQYF. J is TRBJ2-3 and V is TRBV7-9, with TRBD2 matching 14 bases. The length of the CDR3 is 18 residues. Germline CDR1 and CDR2: SEHNR and FQNEAQ (reference sequence). With V trimmed by 5 bases and J by 0 bases, 7 bases remained unmatched.

As regards this clonotype: A read error is possible here, since a much larger clone lies one base away. This chain uses TRBV6-6 with TRBJ1-4; D not certain. Germline V gene lookup returns CDR1 MNHNY and CDR2 SVGAGI (reference sequence). Trimming took off 5 bases at V and 4 bases at J, with 14 bases between the two ends. The CDR3 has 15 residues. The CDR3 coding sequence is TGTGCCAGCAGTAAGACCGGGTCCCATAATGAAAAACTGTTTTTT. Its translation is CASSKTGSHNEKLFF.

As for this clonotype: This is likely a read error, given that the CDR3 carries no conserved phenylalanine or tryptophan at its end. This sequence joins TRBV7-8 and TRBJ2-5; TRBD1 aligns across 7 bases. CDR1 and CDR2 (germline): SGHVS, FQNEAQ. This CDR3 spans 14 amino acids. J was trimmed by 6 bases and V by 5 bases; bases with no gene match: 9. CDR3 residues: CASSPDRVGKTQYL. DNA for the CDR3: TGTGCCAGCAGCCCCGACAGGGTCGGAAAGACCCAGTACCTC.

The chain couples TRBV2 to TRBJ1-5; no reliable D call. The CDR3 is made up of 14 amino acids. Germline V gives CDR1 SNHLY, CDR2 FYNNEI. The germline V and J ends were trimmed by 3 bases and 7 bases, with 13 bases remaining between them. CDR3 sequence: CASSERREGQPQHF. DNA of the CDR3: TGTGCCAGCAGTGAGAGGAGGGAAGGGCAGCCCCAGCATTTT. The whole variable domain, filled in from reference TRBV2 and TRBJ1-5, reads EPEVTQTPSHQVTQMGQEVILRCVPISNHLYFYWYRQILGQKVEFLVSFYNNEISEKSEIFDDQFSVERPDGSNFTLKIRSTKLEDSAMYFCASSERREGQPQHFGDGTRLSIL.